Below, 9 T cell receptor beta chains from the same sample are listed, as sequenced in a study of T-cell memory formation after mild COVID-19. TCRdb reanalysed the 5' RACE reads using MiXCR and keeps one entry per CDR3 protein. Seen here are 400,000 to 450,000 distinct CDR3 sequences, 18% observed once, and the top ten hold approximately 21%. The sample taken for sequencing was PBMCs or a T cell subset sorted from them (not recorded which). The receptors were sampled from a man younger than 35 who had mild COVID-19 (a few samples of this study predate the infection). Cell type and time point are not known.

The chain employs TRBV15 and TRBJ1-2; a possible D gene is TRBD1 (5 bases). Germline values: CDR1 LNHNV, CDR2 YYDKDF (reference sequence). Trimming took 5 bases from V and 3 from J, leaving 19 bases between them. This CDR3 contains 16 residues. This chain's CDR3 is CATSFRGRVGDYGYTF. CDR3 coding DNA: TGTGCCACCAGCTTCCGAGGGCGTGTAGGGGACTATGGCTACACCTTC.

This clonotype was detected many times. The gene calls are TRBV4-3 and TRBJ2-2; D unclear. Germline V CDR1 and CDR2: LGHNA, YSLEER. This CDR3 spans 15 amino acids. V shed 4 bases and J shed 6 bases, with 15 bases lying between them. The CDR3 loop is CASSPRPVQSGELFF. DNA of the CDR3: TGCGCCAGCAGCCCACGACCAGTACAGTCCGGGGAGCTGTTTTTT.

This clonotype was found many times. The genes are TRBV18 and TRBJ1-2, with 7 nucleotides matching TRBD1. Germline V gene lookup returns CDR1 KGHSH and CDR2 LQKENI. The CDR3 runs 13 residues. V shed 3 bases, J shed 6 bases, and the junction held 4 bases outside the gene matches. The CDR3 DNA is TGTGCCAGCTCACCGACAGGGCGAGATGGCTACACCTTC. Translated, it gives CASSPTGRDGYTF.

The chain combines TRBV6-2 or TRBV6-3 with TRBJ1-6, with D maybe TRBD1 (5 bases). With 8 bases removed from V and 6 bases from J, the gap between germline ends came to 14 bases. CDR1 MNHEY and CDR2 SVGEGT come from the germline V gene. This CDR3 region has 14 residues. The CDR3 nucleotides read TGTGCCAGCCGGGGAGGGACCTCTAATTCACCCCTCCACTTT. Residues: CASRGGTSNSPLHF.

This clonotype was recorded a few times. CDR3 nucleotide sequence: TGCAGTGCTAGAGTAGCGGGGAGTCGGGAGACCCAGTACTTC. This gives the protein CSARVAGSRETQYF. This chain links TRBV20-1 with TRBJ2-5, with TRBD2 matching 8 bases. The trim removed 1 base at V and 5 bases at J, leaving 6 bases unmatched. Looked up from germline, CDR1 is DFQATT and CDR2 is SNEGSKA (reference sequence). The CDR3 is 14 residues long.

The V and J genes are TRBV6-5 and TRBJ1-3, with D possibly TRBD1 on 6 matching bases. Per germline, CDR1 MNHEY and CDR2 SVGAGI. The CDR3 is 15 amino acids. V was shortened by 0 bases and J by 3 bases, with 9 bases between the two germline ends. The CDR3 region is CASSYSPGDGNTIYF. The CDR3 bases are TGTGCCAGCAGTTACTCGCCAGGGGATGGAAACACCATATATTTT.

In its sample, this clonotype was seen a few times. The CDR3 reads CASSPEEGFYGYTF. The DNA of the CDR3 is TGCGCCAGCAGCCCCGAGGAGGGATTCTATGGCTACACCTTC. The chain is built from TRBV5-1 and TRBJ1-2; D uncertain. Germline V gene data show CDR1 as SGHRS and CDR2 as YFSETQ. V gave up 4 bases and J gave up 4 bases, with 14 bases separating them. CDR3 length: 14 amino acids.

In this sample, this clonotype turned up a few times. The chain links TRBV5-6 to TRBJ2-3; maybe TRBD1 (6 bases). CDR3 length: 14 residues. Germline V gene data show CDR1 as SGHDT and CDR2 as YYEEEE. V was cut by 4 bases and J by 6 bases, with 15 bases left in between. The DNA for the CDR3 is TGTGCCAGCAGCCAGGACGCCGACAGGGATACGCAGTATTTT. Translated, it gives CASSQDADRDTQYF.

This rearrangement joins TRBV7-9 to TRBJ1-6; 7 bases line up with TRBD1. V was pared by 5 bases and J by 7 bases, with 11 bases of the junction left unmatched. The CDR3 is 16 amino acids. Germline V gene data show CDR1 as SEHNR and CDR2 as FQNEAQ (reference sequence). In nucleotides, the CDR3 is TGTGCCAGCAGCCCGACAGGGCGGGACGGCAATTCACCCCTCCACTTT. Protein sequence: CASSPTGRDGNSPLHF. The full variable domain, in which reference TRBV7-9 and TRBJ1-6 provide the parts outside the CDR3, is DTGVSQNPRHKITKRGQNVTFRCDPISEHNRLYWYRQTLGQGPEFLTYFQNEAQLEKSRLLSDRFSAERPKGSFSTLEIQRTEQGDSAMYLCASSPTGRDGNSPLHFGNGTRLTVT.